This T cell receptor beta chain is from a study of beta chain features in type 1 diabetes. Notes on the study in general: PCR might preferentially amplify shorter templates, equally in patients and controls.

CDR3 size: 14 residues. Trimming took 5 bases from V and 7 from J; bases not matched to a gene: 6. Germline loops: CDR1 MNHNY, CDR2 SVGAGI (reference sequence). Investigators reverse transcribed all isolated RNA, so they sequenced expressed TCRB transcripts. Profiling relied on immunoSEQ multiplex PCR, and the TCRdb table lists in-frame clones only, not all of them. This sample carries around 340,000 clones, roughly 8% of them seen once, and the ten largest clones take 0.44%. In total, each donor contributed a single heparinised blood draw that averaged around 120 mL. There are many counts of this clone. What it recognizes is unknown.

The chain carries TRBV6-6 and TRBJ1-5; 9 bases fit TRBD1. The sample consisted of central memory CD4+ T cells from blood. This sequence was found in a woman under 30 in good health. The CDR3 protein is CASSRGQGDQPQHF. CDR3 sequence (DNA): TGTGCCAGCAGTAGGGGACAGGGAGACCAGCCCCAGCATTTT.